This TCR beta chain was recovered during a study of vaccination and CD4 T cells after COVID-19 (dated by TCRdb to between 2022 and 2023). For context, the study as a whole: Convalescent patients had a positive SARS-CoV-2 result on nasal swab PCR, and of these patients, several had mild disease and one had severe disease. The convalescent cohort included six males and four females, with two Hispanic individuals, seven Caucasians, two Asians and one multiracial person. Each participant got two doses of either the Pfizer-BioNTech BNT162b2 vaccine (n=8) or the Moderna mRNA-1273 vaccine (n=2). Post-COVID blood samples from convalescent patients were collected a median of roughly 100 days after diagnosis, with a range of 35 to 161 days. Post-vaccine blood samples were taken a median of approximately 76 days after the second vaccine dose, with a range of roughly 14 to 250 days. The cultures were stimulated with overlapping spike peptide pools from SARS-CoV-2 and from the common cold coronaviruses HCoV-NL63, HCoV-OC43 and HCoV-229E. As controls, cultures received a CEFX viral epitope pool (the positive control), an HIV-1 Nef peptide pool (the negative control), or no peptide at all. In over 8 COVID-19 convalescent patients and 4 infection-naive healthy vaccine recipients, the spike-specific CD4+ TCR repertoire before mRNA vaccination was compared with the repertoire after mRNA vaccination.

Relative to its sample, this clonotype is medium-sized (0.01 to 0.1%). No cognate antigen has been identified for it. Base qualities are missing; no much larger clone stands one base away. There are 16 amino acids in the CDR3, from cysteine to phenylalanine inclusive. CDR3 DNA only is kept here, 48 bases in frame from base 1. To prepare the library, PCR was applied. At the Johns Hopkins FTIC core, DNA from the cultured CD4+ T cells underwent TCR sequencing with the Oncomine TCR Beta short-read assay. The QIAamp micro DNA kit was used to extract genomic DNA from the cultured CD4+ T cells. Oncomine TCR Beta libraries from cultured CD4+ T cells were pooled with unique dual indexes and sequenced on an Illumina iSeq 100. The source study handled its data this way. Non-productive sequences were removed, and CDR3s not starting with C, not ending with F or W, or shorter than 7 amino acids were discarded. The MANAFEST web application was used to identify antigen-specific clonotypes by comparing peptide-stimulated wells against reference wells and other culture wells. An FDR below 0.05, an odds ratio above 5, and a productive frequency above 0.1% in at least two of three replicate wells were required for clones to be considered positive. Cross-reactive clonotypes were defined as significantly expanded in both SARS-CoV-2 spike wells and at least one common cold coronavirus spike condition. Similarity between CDR3 sequences was evaluated in R version 3.6.1 using Levenshtein distances (stringdist) and unrooted phylogenetic trees (ape). Starting from the raw public reads, TCRdb applied fastp trimming at Q25, assembled clones with MiXCR and retained in-frame beta chains. Each CDR3 protein appears once, grouped with its most common genes and DNA. TCRdb, rather than the study authors, made the V and J calls. A total of 8,500 to 10,000 distinct CDR3 sequences appear in this sample, 45% to 60% of them only once. 6.5% to 9% of the sample goes to the ten largest clones.

This specimen's treatment or condition label, interpreted: roughly 11-day PBMC culture with coronavirus spike peptide pools or control peptides (ViraFEST assay). The ViraFEST assay was used in the study, in which antigen-specific T cells were expanded with peptide pools and expanded clonotypes were subsequently identified by TCR sequencing. The convalescent patients' positive SARS-CoV-2 PCR tests were from March to December 2020, which was before the Alpha, Beta and Delta variants emerged in the United States. Each well held about 2 million PBMCs cultured in IMDM containing about 5% human AB serum and approximately 9.8 IU/ml IL-2, with 9 to 10 ug/ml peptide pools added. On days 3 and 7, half of the culture medium was replaced with fresh IL-2-containing medium. Once the cells had been in culture for less than 12 days, the EasySep CD4+ T cell isolation kit was used to isolate CD4+ T cells by negative selection. Ficoll-Paque Plus gradient centrifugation was used to isolate PBMCs from whole blood, and the isolated PBMCs were then either used fresh or cryopreserved at -140C. Culture conditions were generally each tested in triplicate wells.

General findings and caveats noted by the study authors: Nearly all vaccine-specific clones in convalescent patients (304 of 307) were mono-reactive for SARS-CoV-2 spike rather than cross-reactive with common cold coronaviruses. Although the median number of SARS-CoV-2-reactive clonotypes went up from roughly 20 after infection to 38 after vaccination, the increase was not significant. The study included relatively few convalescent patients and did not analyze early timepoints after natural infection. Among the post-vaccine SARS-CoV-2-reactive clones in convalescent patients, a median about 87% showed up only after vaccination, which suggests vaccine-specific priming.

The receptor was isolated from a human donor who had recovered from COVID-19. Recombination linked TRBV12-2 to TRBJ1-5; the table's D gene call, TRBD1, was not cross checked with the DNA. TRBV12-2 is a listed pseudogene. Sequenced: CD4+ T cells from blood, cultured in vitro. Read as DNA, the sequence is TGTGCAAGTCGCTCCAATCGGACAGGGCTCAATCAGCCCCAGCATTTT. Its translation reads: CASRSNRTGLNQPQHF.